Shown below are 30 T cell receptor beta chains from a single sample sequenced in a study of read filtering for tumor transcriptome and immune sequencing. Molecular barcoded adaptors covering alpha/delta and beta/gamma chains were used on around 370 ng RNA. In TCRdb, the reads were re-called with MiXCR into one record per CDR3 protein. The repertoire consists of roughly 90,000 distinct CDR3 sequences, with 20% to 25% occurring once and the leading ten covering about 10%. The sample consisted of a population of CD138-negative cells sorted from bone marrow. The origin of the receptors is a donor aged 40 or over with multiple myeloma.

This clonotype has at least ten counts. The V and J genes are TRBV2 and TRBJ2-6; TRBD1 might be the D (5 bases). V dropped 7 bases and J dropped 3 bases, with 7 bases sitting between them. The V gene's germline CDR1 is SNHLY and CDR2 FYNNEI. The CDR3 extends over 13 amino acids. The CDR3 region is CASTGNGANVLTF. As DNA, the CDR3 is TGTGCCAGCACAGGGAATGGGGCCAACGTCCTGACTTTC.

This clonotype has at least ten counts. This chain joins TRBV11-2 and TRBJ2-1, with 8 bases aligning to TRBD2. This CDR3 is 16 amino acids long. V lost 7 bases to trimming and J lost 2 bases; unmatched junction nucleotides: 10. Per germline, CDR1 SGHAT and CDR2 FQNNGV. The CDR3 spells CASTFRGGLAYNEQFF. In nucleotides, the CDR3 is TGTGCCAGCACCTTCCGTGGGGGACTAGCCTACAATGAGCAGTTCTTC.

In DNA, the CDR3 is TGCGCCAGCAGCCTCTCTGATTGGGGGAACTATGGCTACACCTTC. As protein: CASSLSDWGNYGYTF. The V and J genes are TRBV5-1 and TRBJ1-2; weak D call: TRBD1 (5 bases). V gave up 4 bases and J gave up 2 bases, with 15 bases separating them. The CDR3 length is 15 residues. Germline V lookup: CDR1 SGHRS, CDR2 YFSETQ.

This clonotype was seen ten or more times. The chain carries TRBV2 and TRBJ2-1, with D uncertain. The V end was cut by 2 bases, the J end by 3 bases, with 8 bases between. The CDR3 consists of 14 residues. The V gene's germline CDR1 is SNHLY and CDR2 FYNNEI. The CDR3 DNA follows: TGTGCCAGCAGTGAACAGTTGAGCTACAATGAGCAGTTCTTC. The encoded protein is CASSEQLSYNEQFF.

This clonotype appeared many times. The chain is built from TRBV5-1 and TRBJ2-7, with TRBD2 matching over 11 bases. V was clipped by 1 base and J by 5 bases; unmatched bases: 8. CDR1 SGHRS and CDR2 YFSETQ come from the germline V gene. The CDR3 has 16 residues. The CDR3 spells CASSLLAGGSPNEQYF. In DNA, the CDR3 is TGCGCCAGCAGCTTGCTAGCGGGGGGAAGTCCTAACGAGCAGTACTTC.

Details on this clonotype: Just one base apart from a much larger clone, this may be a read error. The chain is built from TRBV5-1 and TRBJ2-6; D is possibly TRBD1 or TRBD2 (5 bases each). Trimming shortened V by 3 bases and J by 0 bases, and 13 bases separated the two germline ends. Germline CDR1 reads SGHRS; CDR2 reads YFSETQ. The CDR3 sequence is 17 residues long. CDR3: CASSWGIGRSGANVLTF. Here the CDR3 DNA reads TGCGCCAGCAGCTGGGGGATAGGCCGCTCTGGGGCCAACGTCCTGACTTTC.

This clonotype was counted many times. The rearrangement joins TRBV28 to TRBJ1-3; a possible D gene is TRBD1 (5 bases). The ends were cut back, 5 bases at V and 4 bases at J, with 18 bases in the middle. CDR3 size: 16 residues. The germline gives CDR1 MDHEN, CDR2 SYDVKM. The CDR3 DNA is TGTGCCAGCAGTCTCGGAGGCGGGGGGTCGGGAAACACCATATATTTT. Translating gives CASSLGGGGSGNTIYF.

This clonotype has at least ten counts. This chain uses TRBV5-1 with TRBJ2-3; 11 bases are shared with TRBD2. The length of the CDR3 is 15 residues. V trimming: 5 bases; J trimming: 6 bases; junction bases outside the gene matches: 8. The germline CDR1 and CDR2 sequences are SGHRS and YFSETQ. CDR3 DNA: TGCGCCAGCAGTAAAGTTAGCGGGGGGGCGGATACGCAGTATTTT. Residues: CASSKVSGGADTQYF.

Many counts were recorded for this clonotype. V and J are TRBV10-1 and TRBJ2-2; D is possibly TRBD1 or TRBD2 (6 bases each). The CDR3 contains 12 residues. The ends were cut back, 10 bases at V and 6 bases at J, with 12 bases in the middle. In germline, CDR1 is WNHNN, CDR2 SYGVQD (reference sequence). Here the CDR3 reads CAMRGEAGELFF. DNA for the CDR3: TGCGCCATGAGGGGGGAGGCCGGGGAGCTGTTTTTT.

This clonotype showed up many times. Given a far larger clone just one base away, this is likely a sequencing read error. The gene calls are TRBV6-1 and TRBJ2-1; D unclear. CDR1 and CDR2 from the germline V gene are MNHNS and SASEGT. The ends were cut back, 5 bases at V and 3 bases at J, with 2 bases in the middle. The CDR3 is 11 amino acids. The CDR3 loop reads CASSNYNEQFF. The CDR3, as DNA: TGTGCCAGCAGTAACTACAATGAGCAGTTCTTC.

This clonotype is labeled medium-sized. J is TRBJ2-1 and V is TRBV27; D is unclear. In germline, CDR1 is MNHEY, CDR2 SMNVEV (reference sequence). V shed 2 bases and J shed 2 bases, with 7 bases lying between them. The CDR3 sequence is 14 residues long. CDR3 region: CASSLKGTYNEQFF. The DNA for the CDR3 is TGTGCCAGCAGTTTAAAAGGGACCTACAATGAGCAGTTCTTC.

This clonotype was counted only a few times. The chain joins TRBV6-6 to TRBJ2-5; D is perhaps TRBD2 (6 bases). This CDR3 is 16 amino acids long. Germline CDR1 and CDR2: MNHNY and SVGAGI (reference sequence). V was pared by 6 bases and J by 4 bases, with 21 bases between. The CDR3, as DNA: TGTGCCAGCAGAGGGCGGGGCAGGGCCGTCGGAGAGACCCAGTACTTC. Amino acid sequence: CASRGRGRAVGETQYF.

There are many counts of this clonotype. The chain carries TRBV6-1 and TRBJ2-5; D assignment may be TRBD1 or TRBD2 (5 bases each). Trimming took 7 bases from V and 5 from J, leaving 14 bases between them. From germline, CDR1 is MNHNS and CDR2 SASEGT. The CDR3 spans 13 residues. The CDR3 nucleotides are TGTGCCAGCACCGAGGGGCTAGTCGAGACCCAGTACTTC. Translating it yields CASTEGLVETQYF.

With regard to this clonotype: An end of the junction differs from the germline gene, which may be a read error. The chain is built from TRBV7-9 and TRBJ2-1; a weak D match, TRBD2 (5 bases). This CDR3 contains 16 residues. The germline gives CDR1 SEHNR, CDR2 FQNEAQ (reference sequence). CDR3 sequence reads: CASSPFGMPIHNEQFF. Here the CDR3 DNA reads TGTGCTAGCAGCCCATTCGGGATGCCCATACACAATGAGCAGTTCTTC.

In this sample, this clonotype turned up many times. The V gene is TRBV24-1, the J gene TRBJ2-3; the match to TRBD2 covers 7 bases. This CDR3 has 14 residues. From germline, CDR1 is KGHDR and CDR2 SFDVKD. V shed 4 bases, J shed 5 bases, and the junction held 5 bases outside the gene matches. The CDR3 DNA sequence: TGTGCCACCAGTGACCGGACTAGTTTAGATACGCAGTATTTT. The encoded protein is CATSDRTSLDTQYF.

In the case of this clonotype: A much larger clone sits a single nucleotide away, making a read error possible. The chain uses TRBV7-3 and TRBJ1-1; D is perhaps TRBD1 (6 bases). Germline CDR1 and CDR2: SGHTA and FQGTGA. The ends were cut back, 5 bases at V and 8 bases at J, with 15 bases in the middle. CDR3 length equals 13 residues. This CDR3 is CASSLSYRAEAFF. CDR3 DNA: TGTGCCAGCAGCCTATCCTACAGGGCCGAAGCTTTCTTT.

Only a few counts were recorded for this clonotype. V is TRBV30 and J is TRBJ1-2, with unresolved D. The CDR3 sequence is 13 residues long. Germline V gives CDR1 GTSNPN, CDR2 SVGIG (reference sequence). The V and J ends lost 0 bases and 3 bases respectively, with 8 bases between them. The CDR3 DNA reads as TGTGCCTGGAGTGTTTACGTGGACTATGGCTACACCTTC. Translating it yields CAWSVYVDYGYTF.

The V and J genes are TRBV7-9 and TRBJ2-3; 9 nucleotides line up with TRBD1. Germline CDR1 and CDR2: SEHNR and FQNEAQ (reference sequence). With V trimmed by 0 bases and J by 0 bases, 4 bases remained unmatched. The CDR3 length is 17 residues. The CDR3 nucleotides read TGTGCCAGCAGCTTAGCCAGACAGGGGGTGAGCACAGATACGCAGTATTTT. The encoded protein is CASSLARQGVSTDTQYF.

The genes are TRBV6-5 and TRBJ2-5, with D tentatively TRBD2 (5 bases). This CDR3 spans 14 amino acids. Germline V gene lookup returns CDR1 MNHEY and CDR2 SVGAGI. Trimming took off 5 bases at V and 5 bases at J, with 15 bases between the two ends. CDR3 in DNA: TGTGCCAGCAGTACCACTAGATTCGTGGAGACCCAGTACTTC. This encodes CASSTTRFVETQYF.

This clonotype has at least ten counts. The chain uses TRBV6-1 and TRBJ2-1, with D possibly being TRBD2 (6 bases). Trimming removed 8 bases from V and 2 bases from J, with 22 bases in between. Germline-derived CDR1 and CDR2 are MNHNS and SASEGT. The CDR3 loop spans 17 amino acids. CDR3 coding DNA: TGTGCCAGCTTAAACCCCGTGGGGGGAATGGCCTACAATGAGCAGTTCTTC. Encoded protein: CASLNPVGGMAYNEQFF.

The V call is TRBV20-1, the J call TRBJ2-3; 10 nucleotides line up with TRBD2. V lost 6 bases, J lost 9 bases, and 9 bases stayed unmatched. Germline lookup yields CDR1 DFQATT and CDR2 SNEGSKA (reference sequence). This CDR3 has 13 amino acids. CDR3 sequence (DNA): TGCAGTGCGCTGAGCGGGGGGGCCAAAACGCAGTATTTT. It specifies CSALSGGAKTQYF.

This clonotype showed up many times. The chain has TRBV29-1 and TRBJ1-1; tentatively, D is TRBD1 (5 bases). V was trimmed by 3 bases and J by 1 base, leaving 12 bases between them. Germline V gives CDR1 SQVTM, CDR2 ANQGSEA. CDR3 length: 14 amino acids. The CDR3 loop reads CSVDWEGSNTEAFF. The CDR3 DNA follows: TGCAGCGTTGATTGGGAGGGGTCGAACACTGAAGCTTTCTTT.

This clonotype was found many times. The chain carries TRBV29-1 and TRBJ1-1; a weak D match, TRBD1 (5 bases). There are 13 residues in the CDR3. Germline CDR1 reads SQVTM; CDR2 reads ANQGSEA. The V end lost 6 bases, the J end lost 1 base, and 12 bases lay between the germline ends. CDR3 nucleotides: TGCAGCGTGTACCGAACAGGGAACACTGAAGCTTTCTTT. Translation gives CSVYRTGNTEAFF.

This clonotype has ten or more counts. The CDR3 DNA is TGCGCCAGCAGTCCAGGTACAGGGGTAGAGACCCAGTACTTC. Translating gives CASSPGTGVETQYF. The J gene is TRBJ2-5, the V gene TRBV5-1, with 7 bases fitting TRBD1. Germline lookup yields CDR1 SGHRS and CDR2 YFSETQ. The CDR3 length is 14 residues. Germline trimming cut 5 bases from V and 4 bases from J; bases unmatched to any gene: 8.

Regarding this clonotype: A read error is possible here, since a much larger clone lies one base away. The chain combines TRBV29-1 with TRBJ1-1, with D uncertain. Germline V gene lookup returns CDR1 SQVTM and CDR2 ANQGSEA. The CDR3 has 11 amino acids. As DNA, the CDR3 is TGCAGCGTTTTCCTGTCCACTGAAGCTCTCTTT. Amino acid sequence: CSVFLSTEALF.

This clonotype showed up many times. The chain carries TRBV4-2 and TRBJ2-7, with 14 bases that match TRBD2. Germline values: CDR1 LGHNA, CDR2 YNFKEQ. This CDR3 comprises 14 residues. V was clipped by 0 bases and J by 11 bases; unmatched bases: 3. The CDR3 loop reads CASSQETSGGAKYF. CDR3 bases: TGTGCCAGCAGCCAAGAGACTAGCGGGGGGGCGAAGTACTTC.

The chain recombines TRBV5-1 with TRBJ1-4; no clear D. Trimming took 4 bases from V and 6 from J, leaving 16 bases between them. The CDR3 spans 15 residues. Germline lookup yields CDR1 SGHRS and CDR2 YFSETQ. The CDR3 coding sequence is TGCGCCAGCAGCCTATACACCGCCAAGGATGAAAAACTGTTTTTT. Its translation: CASSLYTAKDEKLFF. The variable domain in full, with the rest retrieved from reference TRBV5-1 and TRBJ1-4, is KAGVTQTPRYLIKTRGQQVTLSCSPISGHRSVSWYQQTPGQGLQFLFEYFSETQRNKGNFPGRFSGRQFSNSRSEMNVSTLELGDSALYLCASSLYTAKDEKLFFGSGTQLSVL.

In its sample, this clonotype was seen many times. The chain employs TRBV20-1 and TRBJ1-1; D gene unclear. The germline V gene has CDR1 DFQATT and CDR2 SNEGSKA (reference sequence). Trimming took off 3 bases at V and 5 bases at J, with 4 bases between the two ends. CDR3 length: 10 residues. The CDR3 loop is CSARETEAFF. CDR3 in DNA: TGCAGTGCTAGGGAAACTGAAGCTTTCTTT.

This clonotype appeared once. This chain uses TRBV11-2 with TRBJ2-1, with D unclear. V dropped 1 base and J dropped 5 bases, with 6 bases sitting between them. Germline lookup yields CDR1 SGHAT and CDR2 FQNNGV. The CDR3 runs to 13 residues. The CDR3 region is CASSLVADNEQFF. The CDR3, as DNA: TGTGCCAGCAGCTTAGTCGCGGACAATGAGCAGTTCTTC.

This clonotype has only a few counts. The chain uses TRBV29-1 and TRBJ2-5; D unresolved. The CDR3 sequence is 12 residues long. V was trimmed by 4 bases and J by 5 bases, leaving 11 bases between them. Per germline, CDR1 SQVTM and CDR2 ANQGSEA. The CDR3 DNA follows: TGCAGCGTTGGGTGGTCAGCCGAGACCCAGTACTTC. This codes for CSVGWSAETQYF. The whole variable domain, remainder taken from reference TRBV29-1 and TRBJ2-5, is SAVISQKPSRDICQRGTSLTIQCQVDSQVTMMFWYRQQPGQSLTLIATANQGSEATYESGFVIDKFPISRPNLTFSTLTVSNMSPEDSSIYLCSVGWSAETQYFGPGTRLLVL.